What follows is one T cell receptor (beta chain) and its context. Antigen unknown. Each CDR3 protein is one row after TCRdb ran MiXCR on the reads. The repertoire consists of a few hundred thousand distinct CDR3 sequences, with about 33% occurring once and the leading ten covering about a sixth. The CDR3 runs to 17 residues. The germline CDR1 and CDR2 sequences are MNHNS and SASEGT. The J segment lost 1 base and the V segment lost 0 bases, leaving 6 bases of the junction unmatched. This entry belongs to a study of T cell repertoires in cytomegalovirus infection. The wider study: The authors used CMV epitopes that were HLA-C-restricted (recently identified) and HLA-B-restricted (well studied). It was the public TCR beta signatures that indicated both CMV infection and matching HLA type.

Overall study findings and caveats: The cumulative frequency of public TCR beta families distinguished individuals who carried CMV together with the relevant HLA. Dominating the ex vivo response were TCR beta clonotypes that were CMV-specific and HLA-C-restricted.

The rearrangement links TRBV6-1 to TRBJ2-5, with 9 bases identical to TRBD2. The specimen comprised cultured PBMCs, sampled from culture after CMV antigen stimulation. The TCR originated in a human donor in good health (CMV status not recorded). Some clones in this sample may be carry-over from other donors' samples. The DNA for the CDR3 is TGTGCCAGCAGTGAAGCGCCCCTAGCGGGGTCCCAAGAGACCCAGTACTTC. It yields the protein CASSEAPLAGSQETQYF.